The 6 T cell receptor beta chains below come from one sample, sequenced in a study of human T cells and chemical hapten exposure. Stated time point: patch test 1, 2 weeks after DPC sensitization. Treatment described: therapeutic diphenylcyclopropenone sensitization with weekly scalp DPC. Blood, whole and unfractionated, served as the source for total RNA extraction. TCRdb re-derived calls from the RACE reads in MiXCR, one entry per CDR3 protein. Of roughly 38,000 distinct CDR3 sequences in the sample, 3% to 4.5% were seen once. The starting material was whole blood, obtained in connection with sensitization to the hapten diphenylcyclopropenone (DPC). The receptors stem from a man aged 50-60 years with alopecia areata. Some clones in this sample may be carry-over from other donors' samples.

V and J are TRBV12-3 or TRBV12-4 and TRBJ2-7; no definite D call. The germline V and J ends were trimmed by 5 bases and 6 bases, with 8 bases remaining between them. This CDR3 spans 11 amino acids. CDR3: CASSKKLEQYF. The CDR3 nucleotides are TGTGCCAGCAGTAAGAAACTCGAGCAGTACTTC.

This clonotype was seen ten or more times. In nucleotides, the CDR3 is TGTGCCAGCAGTCCCCCGGCGGGTGAAAAACTGTTTTTT. Translating it yields CASSPPAGEKLFF. The chain couples TRBV2 to TRBJ1-4; D remains ambiguous. Germline values: CDR1 SNHLY, CDR2 FYNNEI. CDR3 length equals 13 residues. The V gene lost 5 bases and the J gene lost 7 bases, with 11 bases spanning the gap.

This clonotype was seen a handful of times. The V call is TRBV12-3 or TRBV12-4, the J call TRBJ1-2; D is unclear. The CDR3 has 14 amino acids. The V end lost 6 bases, the J end lost 2 bases, and 13 bases lay between the germline ends. The CDR3 sequence: CASSLRHLNYGYTF. The CDR3 bases are TGTGCCAGCAGCCTACGACATCTCAACTATGGCTACACCTTC.

This clonotype was observed many times. V and J are TRBV7-2 and TRBJ2-7; D gene ambiguous. The length of the CDR3 is 15 residues. The V gene lost 6 bases and the J gene lost 1 base, with 16 bases spanning the gap. Germline loops: CDR1 SGHTA, CDR2 FQGNSA. The CDR3 is CASSLTPGLSYEQYF. Here the CDR3 DNA reads TGTGCCAGCAGTCTTACGCCAGGCCTTTCCTACGAGCAGTACTTC. The variable domain in full, completed from reference TRBV7-2 and TRBJ2-7, reads GAGVSQSPSNKVTEKGKDVELRCDPISGHTALYWYRQSLGQGLEFLIYFQGNSAPDKSGLPSDRFSAERTGGSVSTLTIQRTQQEDSAVYLCASSLTPGLSYEQYFGPGTRLTVT.

This clonotype has ten or more counts. J is TRBJ1-1 and V is TRBV29-1, with 8 bases matching TRBD1. This CDR3 has 13 residues. Trimming cost V 3 bases and J 6 bases; bases outside gene matches: 6. In germline, CDR1 is SQVTM, CDR2 ANQGSEA. The chain's CDR3 is CSVDKDRASEAFF. CDR3 in DNA: TGCAGCGTTGATAAGGACAGGGCTTCTGAAGCTTTCTTT.

This clonotype was detected many times. The chain joins TRBV2 to TRBJ2-7; D not certain. CDR3 length: 13 residues. Trimming took 7 bases from V and 6 from J, leaving 16 bases between them. The germline CDR1 and CDR2 sequences are SNHLY and FYNNEI. The CDR3 DNA sequence: TGTGCCAGCACCGCGCTGTCTAAGTTCGAGCAGTACTTC. It encodes CASTALSKFEQYF.